What follows are 29 T cell receptor beta chains derived from one specimen sequenced in a study of blood T cell repertoires in COVID-19. Some clones are missing from TCRdb's copy, which holds only in-frame ones; the method was immunoSEQ multiplex PCR. The sample shows around 140,000 clones, less than 90% of them seen only once. The sequenced sample consisted of peripheral blood. These receptor sequences come from a man aged 60 to 75 with acute or convalescent COVID-19.

This chain joins TRBV5-1 and TRBJ2-5; 8 bases fit TRBD1. J gave up 4 bases and V 0 bases, and 8 bases lay outside the gene matches. In germline, CDR1 is SGHRS, CDR2 YFSETQ. The CDR3 totals 16 residues. CDR3 DNA sequence: TGCGCCAGCAGCTTGGATGGCAGGGGGCAGGGAGAGACCCAGTACTTC. It codes for CASSLDGRGQGETQYF.

The chain combines TRBV5-8 with TRBJ1-2; 7 bases agree with TRBD1. In germline, CDR1 is SGHTS, CDR2 YDEGEE. V shed 6 bases and J 4 bases; nucleotides not matched to a gene: 12. This CDR3 is built from 15 residues. For the CDR3, the DNA is TGTGCCAGCACCACAGACAGGGAGCCGAGCTATGGCTACACCTTC. This gives the protein CASTTDREPSYGYTF.

The chain employs TRBV5-1 and TRBJ2-2, with 8 nucleotides matching TRBD2. This CDR3 is 16 amino acids long. Losses at the gene ends were 4 bases for V and 5 bases for J; bases not matched to a gene: 10. Germline CDR1 SGHRS, CDR2 YFSETQ. CDR3: CASSALSGMGTGELFF. CDR3 in DNA: TGCGCCAGCAGCGCACTTAGCGGGATGGGAACCGGGGAGCTGTTTTTT.

The chain recombines TRBV5-1 with TRBJ2-1; 7 positions agree with TRBD2. This CDR3 has 17 residues. J lost 0 bases, V lost 4 bases, and 10 bases had no gene match. The germline CDR1 and CDR2 sequences are SGHRS and YFSETQ. In DNA, the CDR3 is TGCGCCAGCAGCCAATATGGGGGGGTAGGCTCCTACAATGAGCAGTTCTTC. Protein sequence: CASSQYGGVGSYNEQFF.

The gene calls are TRBV5-1 and TRBJ1-1; D is unresolved. The CDR3 runs 13 residues. Trimming stripped 4 bases from V and 3 bases from J, with 10 bases between. CDR1 SGHRS and CDR2 YFSETQ come from the germline V gene. CDR3 DNA sequence: TGCGCCAGCAGCCCTGACATACACACTGAAGCTTTCTTT. This sequence encodes CASSPDIHTEAFF.

The chain links TRBV5-4 to TRBJ1-1, with a weak D call TRBD1 (5 bases). The V and J ends lost 0 bases and 3 bases respectively, with 12 bases between them. Germline assignment: CDR1 SGHNT and CDR2 YYREEE (reference sequence). The CDR3 length is 15 residues. The CDR3: CASSLDLGEDTEAFF. The DNA for the CDR3 is TGTGCCAGCAGCTTGGACCTAGGGGAGGACACTGAAGCTTTCTTT.

CDR3 sequence (DNA): TGTGCCAGCAGCCTCGACCGGACTCTAGGCGGGGATACGCAGTATTTT. Its translation: CASSLDRTLGGDTQYF. The chain joins TRBV14 to TRBJ2-3; D is perhaps TRBD2 (5 bases). The CDR3 covers 16 residues. Looked up from germline, CDR1 is SGHDN and CDR2 is FVKESK. The V end lost 4 bases, the J end lost 6 bases, and 20 bases lay between the germline ends.

The chain has TRBV19 and TRBJ1-1; maybe TRBD1 (6 bases). With 1 base removed from V and 1 base from J, the gap between germline ends came to 7 bases. This CDR3 has 14 amino acids. Germline CDR1 reads LNHDA; CDR2 reads SQIVND (reference sequence). CDR3 in amino acids: CASSIGTANTEAFF. The CDR3 DNA follows: TGTGCCAGTAGTATAGGGACAGCGAACACTGAAGCTTTCTTT.

V gene TRBV18 combines with J gene TRBJ2-3; 10 nucleotides match TRBD2. CDR1 is KGHSH, CDR2 LQKENI, per germline. Trimming at V came to 7 bases and at J to 3 bases, leaving 1 base not matched to a gene. The CDR3 loop spans 13 amino acids. The CDR3 nucleotides are TGTGCCAGCTGGACTAGCGGAACAGATACGCAGTATTTT. Translated: CASWTSGTDTQYF.

The chain combines TRBV5-1 with TRBJ1-6; 9 positions agree with TRBD1. From germline, CDR1 is SGHRS and CDR2 YFSETQ. Trimming cost V 4 bases and J 10 bases; bases outside gene matches: 6. The CDR3 runs 14 residues. CDR3 loop: CASSPGQGRSPLHF. As DNA, the CDR3 is TGCGCCAGCAGCCCCGGACAGGGGAGGTCACCCCTCCACTTT.

This chain connects TRBV3-1 (or the pseudogene TRBV3-2) to TRBJ1-2; possibly TRBD1 for D (6 bases). CDR1 and CDR2 from the germline V gene are LGHDT and YNNKEL (reference sequence). Trimming removed 1 base at V and 8 bases at J, with 11 bases between. CDR3 length equals 13 residues. CDR3 amino acids: CASSQGQVFGYTF. Written as DNA, the CDR3 is TGTGCCAGCAGCCAAGGACAGGTCTTCGGCTACACCTTC.

The V call is TRBV6-5, the J call TRBJ2-7; TRBD1 agrees at 11 bases. Germline V gene lookup returns CDR1 MNHEY and CDR2 SVGAGI. CDR3 length: 15 residues. V gave up 6 bases and J gave up 6 bases; unmatched junction bases: 10. Here the CDR3 reads CASSPTRDRGSEQYF. CDR3 DNA: TGTGCCAGCAGCCCGACTCGGGACAGGGGGTCCGAGCAGTACTTC.

The V and J genes are TRBV13 and TRBJ2-3; D possibly corresponds to TRBD2 (5 bases). This CDR3 is 14 amino acids long. Trimming pared 8 bases from V and 1 base from J, leaving 13 bases between. Germline V gene data show CDR1 as PRHDT and CDR2 as FYEKMQ (reference sequence). The CDR3 DNA follows: TGTGCCAGCTCCCTTTTTAGCGGCACAGATACGCAGTATTTT. This sequence encodes CASSLFSGTDTQYF. Filled out from reference TRBV13 and TRBJ2-3, the complete variable domain reads AAGVIQSPRHLIKEKRETATLKCYPIPRHDTVYWYQQGPGQDPQFLISFYEKMQSDKGSIPDRFSAQQFSDYHSELNMSSLELGDSALYFCASSLFSGTDTQYFGPGTRLTVL.

The V gene is TRBV5-1, the J gene TRBJ2-1, with TRBD1 as a possible D gene (6 bases). The CDR3 is made up of 13 amino acids. V shed 7 bases and J shed 0 bases, with 8 bases lying between them. Germline-derived CDR1 and CDR2 are SGHRS and YFSETQ. The CDR3 is CASRDISYNEQFF. DNA for the CDR3: TGCGCCAGCCGGGACATCTCCTACAATGAGCAGTTCTTC.

In the case of this clone: Given a much more abundant clone one base away, this may be a read error. This chain connects TRBV9 to TRBJ1-6, with TRBD1 matching over 7 bases. The CDR3 runs 14 residues. Trimming removed 3 bases from V and 7 bases from J; junction bases left unmatched: 4. Germline CDR1 and CDR2: SGDLS and YYNGEE. In DNA form, the CDR3 reads TGTGCCAGCAGCGATCGACAGGGAAATTCACCCCTCCACTTT. Amino acid sequence: CASSDRQGNSPLHF.

The V gene is TRBV27, the J gene TRBJ2-5; TRBD2 matches at 8 bases. The V segment lost 5 bases and the J segment 1 base; nucleotides outside the gene matches: 9. CDR1 is MNHEY and CDR2 is SMNVEV in the germline V gene (reference sequence). This CDR3 is 16 amino acids long. For the CDR3, the DNA is TGTGCCAGCAGTCCTCTGGCGGCGGGGGGCCAAGAGACCCAGTACTTC. Translated, it gives CASSPLAAGGQETQYF.

The chain uses TRBV4-2 and TRBJ2-5; 9 bases match TRBD2. Germline CDR1 and CDR2: LGHNA and YNFKEQ. The ends lost 4 bases at V and 5 bases at J; junction bases unmatched: 5. CDR3 size: 14 residues. DNA for the CDR3: TGTGCCAGCAGCCCGCGGGGGGGCCTTGAGACCCAGTACTTC. As protein: CASSPRGGLETQYF.

The J gene is TRBJ2-5, the V gene TRBV11-2; no reliable D call. The germline CDR1 and CDR2 sequences are SGHAT and FQNNGV. The CDR3 is 12 amino acids. The ends were cut back, 2 bases at V and 5 bases at J, with 6 bases in the middle. In DNA, the CDR3 is TGTGCCAGCAGCTTATTCGGGGAGACCCAGTACTTC. Protein product: CASSLFGETQYF.

The chain joins TRBV5-1 to TRBJ2-2, with 9 bases identical to TRBD1. Germline loops: CDR1 SGHRS, CDR2 YFSETQ. The CDR3 length is 15 residues. V was pared by 0 bases and J by 5 bases, with 2 bases of the junction left unmatched. The CDR3 region is CASSLGTGETGELFF. The CDR3, as DNA: TGCGCCAGCAGCTTGGGGACAGGGGAAACCGGGGAGCTGTTTTTT.

The chain recombines TRBV3-1 (or the pseudogene TRBV3-2) with TRBJ2-5, with TRBD2 identical over 9 bases. Germline V lookup: CDR1 LGHDT, CDR2 YNNKEL (reference sequence). J gave up 4 bases and V 0 bases, and 12 bases lay outside the gene matches. The length of the CDR3 is 18 residues. The CDR3 loop is CASSQDSRWAGGPETQYF. The CDR3 nucleotides are TGTGCCAGCAGCCAAGATTCGCGTTGGGCGGGGGGGCCAGAGACCCAGTACTTC.

CDR3 in amino acids: CASSAPGTINSPLHF. Written as DNA, the CDR3 is TGTGCCAGCAGCGCACCAGGTACGATCAATTCACCCCTCCACTTT. The chain links TRBV9 to TRBJ1-6; unclear D gene. The germline V gene has CDR1 SGDLS and CDR2 YYNGEE. The ends were cut back, 3 bases at V and 7 bases at J, with 14 bases in the middle. The CDR3 is 15 residues long. The entire variable domain, with the rest obtained from reference TRBV9 and TRBJ1-6, is as follows: DSGVTQTPKHLITATGQRVTLRCSPRSGDLSVYWYQQSLDQGLQFLIQYYNGEERAKGNILERFSAQQFPDLHSELNLSSLELGDSALYFCASSAPGTINSPLHFGNGTRLTVT.

V gene TRBV7-9 combines with J gene TRBJ2-1, with D perhaps TRBD2 (5 bases). The V end was cut by 4 bases, the J end by 2 bases, with 6 bases between. The CDR3 extends over 13 amino acids. CDR1 is SEHNR and CDR2 is FQNEAQ in the germline V gene (reference sequence). In nucleotides, the CDR3 is TGTGCCAGCAGCTCCGGGACCTACAATGAGCAGTTCTTC. Protein sequence: CASSSGTYNEQFF.

The chain uses TRBV19 and TRBJ1-1; unclear D gene. This CDR3 comprises 12 residues. The V and J ends lost 6 bases and 5 bases respectively, with 10 bases between them. Looked up from germline, CDR1 is LNHDA and CDR2 is SQIVND (reference sequence). For the CDR3, the DNA is TGTGCCAGTAGAAAGACGAGGACTGAAGCTTTCTTT. Its translation: CASRKTRTEAFF.

The chain recombines TRBV11-1 with TRBJ1-6; 10 nucleotides agree with TRBD1. Trimming removed 4 bases from V and 4 bases from J; junction bases left unmatched: 1. CDR1 is SGHAT and CDR2 is FQDESV in the germline V gene (reference sequence). The CDR3 consists of 15 residues. The CDR3 nucleotides read TGTGCCAGCAGCTCGGACAGGGGGTATAATTCACCCCTCCACTTT. This gives the protein CASSSDRGYNSPLHF.

This chain connects TRBV27 to TRBJ2-5; the match to TRBD2 covers 12 bases. The ends lost 5 bases at V and 7 bases at J; junction bases unmatched: 14. The V gene's germline CDR1 is MNHEY and CDR2 SMNVEV (reference sequence). This CDR3 comprises 17 residues. The CDR3 DNA is TGTGCCAGCAGTGCTCCTAGCGGGGGGGCCGTGGGTGTGACCCAGTACTTC. The encoded protein is CASSAPSGGAVGVTQYF.

This chain uses TRBV6-1 with TRBJ2-3; 12 bases are a match to TRBD2. From germline, CDR1 is MNHNS and CDR2 SASEGT. The CDR3 length is 16 residues. Trimming removed 4 bases from V and 5 bases from J; junction bases left unmatched: 7. CDR3 sequence (DNA): TGTGCCAGCAGTGCAACTAGCGGGGGGAAGATAGATACGCAGTATTTT. As protein: CASSATSGGKIDTQYF.

In its sample, this clone was seen a few times. V is TRBV29-1 and J is TRBJ1-2; TRBD1 matches at 8 bases. Unmatched junction bases numbered 16, after V lost 7 bases and J lost 3 bases. The germline V gene encodes CDR1 SQVTM and CDR2 ANQGSEA. This CDR3 is built from 16 residues. In DNA form, the CDR3 reads TGCAGCGGTTATCTCCAGGGGGCTCGGAATGACTATGGCTACACCTTC. This gives the protein CSGYLQGARNDYGYTF.

The genes are TRBV5-1 and TRBJ1-4; D is undetermined. Looked up from germline, CDR1 is SGHRS and CDR2 is YFSETQ. CDR3 length: 15 residues. The V end was cut by 2 bases, the J end by 8 bases, with 16 bases between. The CDR3: CASSLGTTPGEKLFF. The CDR3 region has the DNA TGCGCCAGCAGCTTAGGAACAACGCCAGGAGAAAAACTGTTTTTT.

The V and J genes are TRBV27 and TRBJ2-3; maybe TRBD1 (6 bases). Trimming stripped 3 bases from V and 2 bases from J, with 12 bases between. The germline V gene encodes CDR1 MNHEY and CDR2 SMNVEV (reference sequence). CDR3 length: 15 amino acids. The DNA of the CDR3 is TGTGCCAGCAGTTTCGGGGACATTTTCACAGATACGCAGTATTTT. Translated, it gives CASSFGDIFTDTQYF.